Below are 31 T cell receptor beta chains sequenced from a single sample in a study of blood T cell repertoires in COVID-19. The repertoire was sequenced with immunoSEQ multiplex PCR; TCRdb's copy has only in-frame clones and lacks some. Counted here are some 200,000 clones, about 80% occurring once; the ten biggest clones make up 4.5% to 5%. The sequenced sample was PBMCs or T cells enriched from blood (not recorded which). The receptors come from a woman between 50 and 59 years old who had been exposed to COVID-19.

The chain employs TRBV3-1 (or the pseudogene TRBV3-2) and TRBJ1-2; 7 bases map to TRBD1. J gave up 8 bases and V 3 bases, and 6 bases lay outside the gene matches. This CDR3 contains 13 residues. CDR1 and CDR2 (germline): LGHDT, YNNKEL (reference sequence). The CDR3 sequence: CASSHLQGHGYTF. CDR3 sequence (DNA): TGTGCCAGCAGCCATCTACAGGGGCACGGCTACACCTTC.

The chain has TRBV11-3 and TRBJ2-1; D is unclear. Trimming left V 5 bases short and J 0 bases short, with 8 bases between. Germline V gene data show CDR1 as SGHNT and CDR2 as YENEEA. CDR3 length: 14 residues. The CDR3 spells CASSGVSSYNEQFF. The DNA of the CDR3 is TGTGCCAGCAGCGGAGTGAGCTCCTACAATGAGCAGTTCTTC.

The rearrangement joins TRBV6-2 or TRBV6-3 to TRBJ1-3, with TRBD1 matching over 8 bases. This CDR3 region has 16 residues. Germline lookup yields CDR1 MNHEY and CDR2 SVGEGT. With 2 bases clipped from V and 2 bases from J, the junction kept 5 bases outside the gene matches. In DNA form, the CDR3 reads TGTGCCAGCAGTTACGGTGGACAGGGTCCTGGAAACACCATATATTTT. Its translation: CASSYGGQGPGNTIYF.

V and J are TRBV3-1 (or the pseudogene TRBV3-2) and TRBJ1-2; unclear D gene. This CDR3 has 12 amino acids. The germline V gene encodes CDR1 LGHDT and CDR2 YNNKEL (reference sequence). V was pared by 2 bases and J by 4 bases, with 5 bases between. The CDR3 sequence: CASSQLGYGYTF. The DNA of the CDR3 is TGTGCCAGCAGCCAACTAGGCTATGGCTACACCTTC.

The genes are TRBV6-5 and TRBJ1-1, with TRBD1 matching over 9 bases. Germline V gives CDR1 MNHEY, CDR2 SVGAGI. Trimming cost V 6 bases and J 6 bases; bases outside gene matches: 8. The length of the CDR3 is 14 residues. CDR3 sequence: CASSATGDRAEAFF. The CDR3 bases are TGTGCCAGCAGCGCAACAGGGGACAGGGCTGAAGCTTTCTTT.

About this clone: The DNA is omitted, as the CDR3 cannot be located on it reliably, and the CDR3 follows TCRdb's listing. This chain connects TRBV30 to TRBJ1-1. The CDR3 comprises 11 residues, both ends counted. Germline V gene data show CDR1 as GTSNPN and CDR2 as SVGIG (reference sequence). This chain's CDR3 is CAWSVGGGNFF.

This chain's CDR3 is CASSETVNTEAFF. The CDR3 coding sequence is TGCGCCAGCAGCGAGACTGTGAACACTGAAGCTTTCTTT. The J gene is TRBJ1-1, the V gene TRBV5-1; unclear D gene. The V and J ends lost 4 bases and 0 bases respectively, with 7 bases between them. The germline V gene has CDR1 SGHRS and CDR2 YFSETQ. The CDR3 is 13 residues long.

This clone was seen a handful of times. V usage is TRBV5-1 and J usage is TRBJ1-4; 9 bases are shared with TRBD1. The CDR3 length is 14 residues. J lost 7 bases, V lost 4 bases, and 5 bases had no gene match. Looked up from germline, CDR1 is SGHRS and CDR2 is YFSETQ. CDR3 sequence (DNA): TGCGCCAGCAGCAGTACAGGGGGCTCTGAAAAACTGTTTTTT. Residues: CASSSTGGSEKLFF.

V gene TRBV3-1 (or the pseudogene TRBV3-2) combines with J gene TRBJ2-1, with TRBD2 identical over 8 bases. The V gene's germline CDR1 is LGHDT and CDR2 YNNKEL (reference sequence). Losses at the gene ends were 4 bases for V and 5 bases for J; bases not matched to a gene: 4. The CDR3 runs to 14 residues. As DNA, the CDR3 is TGTGCCAGCAGCCGGATTAGCGGGGACAATGAGCAGTTCTTC. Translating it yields CASSRISGDNEQFF.

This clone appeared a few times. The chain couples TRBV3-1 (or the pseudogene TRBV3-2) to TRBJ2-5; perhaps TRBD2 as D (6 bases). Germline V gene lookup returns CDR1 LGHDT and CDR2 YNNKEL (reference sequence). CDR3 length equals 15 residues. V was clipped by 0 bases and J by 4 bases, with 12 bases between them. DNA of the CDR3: TGTGCCAGCAGCCAAGACGGGGGTTTTGGAGAGACCCAGTACTTC. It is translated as CASSQDGGFGETQYF.

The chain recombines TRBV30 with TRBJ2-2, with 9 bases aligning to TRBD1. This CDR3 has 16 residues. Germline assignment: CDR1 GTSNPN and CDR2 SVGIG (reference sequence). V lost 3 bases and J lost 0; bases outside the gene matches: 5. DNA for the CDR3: TGTGCCTGGAGGGGACAGGGTGTACCGAACACCGGGGAGCTGTTTTTT. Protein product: CAWRGQGVPNTGELFF. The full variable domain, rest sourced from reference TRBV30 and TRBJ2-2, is SQTIHQWPATLVQPVGSPLSLECTVEGTSNPNLYWYRQAAGRGLQLLFYSVGIGQISSEVPQNLSASRPQDRQFILSSKKLLLSDSGFYLCAWRGQGVPNTGELFFGEGSRLTVL.

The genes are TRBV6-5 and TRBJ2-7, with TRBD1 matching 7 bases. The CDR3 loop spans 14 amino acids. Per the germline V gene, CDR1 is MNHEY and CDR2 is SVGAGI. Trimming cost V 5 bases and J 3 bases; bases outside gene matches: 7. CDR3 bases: TGTGCCAGCAGTCCCAACAGGGGCCACTACGAGCAGTACTTC. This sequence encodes CASSPNRGHYEQYF.

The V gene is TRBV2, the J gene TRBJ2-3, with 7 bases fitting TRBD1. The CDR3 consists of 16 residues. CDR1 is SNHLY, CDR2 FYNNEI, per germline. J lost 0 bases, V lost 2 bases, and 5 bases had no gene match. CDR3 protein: CASSEPGTASTDTQYF. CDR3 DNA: TGTGCCAGCAGTGAACCCGGGACAGCCAGCACAGATACGCAGTATTTT.

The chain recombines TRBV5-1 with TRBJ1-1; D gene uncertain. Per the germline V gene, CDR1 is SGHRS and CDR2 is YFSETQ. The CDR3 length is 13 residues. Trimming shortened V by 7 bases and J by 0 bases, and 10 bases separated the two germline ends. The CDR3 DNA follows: TGCGCCAGCCGACGAGGGTTGAACACTGAAGCTTTCTTT. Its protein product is CASRRGLNTEAFF.

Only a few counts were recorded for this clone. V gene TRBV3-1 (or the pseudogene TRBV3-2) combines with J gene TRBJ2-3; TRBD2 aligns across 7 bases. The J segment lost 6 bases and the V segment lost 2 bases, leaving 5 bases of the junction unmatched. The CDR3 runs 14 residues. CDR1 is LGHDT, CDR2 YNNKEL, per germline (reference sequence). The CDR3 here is CASSQSGGRDTQYF. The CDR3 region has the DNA TGTGCCAGCAGCCAATCGGGGGGACGGGATACGCAGTATTTT.

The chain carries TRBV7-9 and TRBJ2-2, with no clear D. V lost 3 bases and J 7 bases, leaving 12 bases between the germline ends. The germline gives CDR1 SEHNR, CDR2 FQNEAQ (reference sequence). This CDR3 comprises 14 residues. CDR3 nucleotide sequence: TGTGCCAGCAGCTTTTCGTGGGCTGGCGGGGAGCTGTTTTTT. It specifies CASSFSWAGGELFF.

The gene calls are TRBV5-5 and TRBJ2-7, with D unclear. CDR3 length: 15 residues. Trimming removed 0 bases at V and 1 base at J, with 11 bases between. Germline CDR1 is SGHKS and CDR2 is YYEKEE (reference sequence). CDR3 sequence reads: CASSLGAGWSYEQYF. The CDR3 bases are TGTGCCAGCAGCTTGGGGGCAGGATGGTCCTACGAGCAGTACTTC.

The CDR3 region is CASSPPGRAPSDGQFF. DNA for the CDR3: TGTGCCAGCTCACCACCGGGGAGGGCACCGAGCGATGGGCAGTTCTTC. V usage is TRBV18 and J usage is TRBJ2-1; 7 nucleotides agree with TRBD2. The CDR3 has 16 residues. Germline V gives CDR1 KGHSH, CDR2 LQKENI. With V trimmed by 0 bases and J by 12 bases, 14 bases remained unmatched.

The CDR3, as DNA: TGTGCCAGCAGCTTGTATGGACTCAATTCCATTTCAGATACGCAGTATTTT. Protein product: CASSLYGLNSISDTQYF. V gene TRBV7-9 combines with J gene TRBJ2-3; D may be TRBD2 (5 bases). Trimming removed 3 bases from V and 4 bases from J, with 20 bases in between. The CDR3 extends over 17 amino acids. From germline, CDR1 is SEHNR and CDR2 FQNEAQ (reference sequence).

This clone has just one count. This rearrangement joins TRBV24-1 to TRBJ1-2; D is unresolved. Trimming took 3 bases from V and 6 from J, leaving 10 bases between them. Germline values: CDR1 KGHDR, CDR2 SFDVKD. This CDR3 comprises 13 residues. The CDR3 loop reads CATSDGGDDGYTF. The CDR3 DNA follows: TGTGCCACCAGTGATGGCGGGGATGATGGCTACACCTTC.

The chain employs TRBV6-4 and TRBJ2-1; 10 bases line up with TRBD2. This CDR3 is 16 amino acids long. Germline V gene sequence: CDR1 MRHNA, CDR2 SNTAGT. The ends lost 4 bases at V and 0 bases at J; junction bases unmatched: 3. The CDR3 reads CASSVGLAASYNEQFF. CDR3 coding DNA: TGTGCCAGCAGTGTTGGACTAGCGGCCTCCTACAATGAGCAGTTCTTC.

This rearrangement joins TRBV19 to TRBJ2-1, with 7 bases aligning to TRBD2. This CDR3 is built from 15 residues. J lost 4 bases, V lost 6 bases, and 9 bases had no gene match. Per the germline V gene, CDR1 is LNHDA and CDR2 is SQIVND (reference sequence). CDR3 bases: TGTGCCAGTAGCGAGCGGGGCCGGGGGTACAATGAGCAGTTCTTC. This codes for CASSERGRGYNEQFF.

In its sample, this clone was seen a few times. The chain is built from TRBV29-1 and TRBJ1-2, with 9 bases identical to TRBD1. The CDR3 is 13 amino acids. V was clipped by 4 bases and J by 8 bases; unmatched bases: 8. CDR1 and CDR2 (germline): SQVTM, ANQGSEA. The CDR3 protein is CSVGDRAKEGYTF. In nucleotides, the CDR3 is TGCAGCGTTGGGGACAGGGCGAAGGAAGGCTACACCTTC.

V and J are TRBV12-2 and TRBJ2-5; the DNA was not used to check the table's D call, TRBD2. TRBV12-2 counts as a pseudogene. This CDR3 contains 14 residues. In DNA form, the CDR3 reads TGTGCAAGTCGCTTATGGCGGTGTTTAGAGACCCAGTACTTC. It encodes CASRLWRCLETQYF.

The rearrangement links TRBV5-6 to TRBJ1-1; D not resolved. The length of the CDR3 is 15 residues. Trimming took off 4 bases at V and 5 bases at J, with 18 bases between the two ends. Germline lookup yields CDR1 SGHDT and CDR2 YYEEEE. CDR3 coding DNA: TGTGCCAGCAGCCTTGTCGGGGTTTTGGGAACTGAAGCTTTCTTT. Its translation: CASSLVGVLGTEAFF. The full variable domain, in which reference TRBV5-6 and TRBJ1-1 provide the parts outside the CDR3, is DAGVTQSPTHLIKTRGQQVTLRCSPKSGHDTVSWYQQALGQGPQFIFQYYEEEERQRGNFPDRFSGHQFPNYSSELNVNALLLGDSALYLCASSLVGVLGTEAFFGQGTRLTVV.

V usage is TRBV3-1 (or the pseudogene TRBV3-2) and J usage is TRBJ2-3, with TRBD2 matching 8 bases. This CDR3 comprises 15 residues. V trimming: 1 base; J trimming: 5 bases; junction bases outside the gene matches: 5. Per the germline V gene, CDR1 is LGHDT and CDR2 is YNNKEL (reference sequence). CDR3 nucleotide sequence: TGTGCCAGCAGCCAAGCGGGGGGGCCGGTAGATACGCAGTATTTT. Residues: CASSQAGGPVDTQYF.

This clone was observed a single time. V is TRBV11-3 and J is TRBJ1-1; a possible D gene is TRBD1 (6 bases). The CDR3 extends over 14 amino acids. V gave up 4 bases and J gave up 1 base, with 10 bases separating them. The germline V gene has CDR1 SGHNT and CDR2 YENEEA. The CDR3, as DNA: TGTGCCAGCAGCTCCCAGGGGACGAACACTGAAGCTTTCTTT. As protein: CASSSQGTNTEAFF.

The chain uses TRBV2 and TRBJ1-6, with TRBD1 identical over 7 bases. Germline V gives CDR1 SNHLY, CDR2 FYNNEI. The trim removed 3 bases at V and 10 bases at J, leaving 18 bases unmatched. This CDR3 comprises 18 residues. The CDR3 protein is CASSDSGSFRTGDSPLHF. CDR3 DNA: TGTGCCAGCAGTGATAGTGGGTCGTTTCGGACAGGAGACTCACCCCTCCACTTT.

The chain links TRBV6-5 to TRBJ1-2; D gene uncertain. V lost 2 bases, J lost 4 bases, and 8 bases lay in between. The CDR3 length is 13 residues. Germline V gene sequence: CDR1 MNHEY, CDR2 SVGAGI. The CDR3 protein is CASSYGVGYGYTF. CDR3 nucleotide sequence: TGTGCCAGCAGTTACGGTGTCGGCTATGGCTACACCTTC.

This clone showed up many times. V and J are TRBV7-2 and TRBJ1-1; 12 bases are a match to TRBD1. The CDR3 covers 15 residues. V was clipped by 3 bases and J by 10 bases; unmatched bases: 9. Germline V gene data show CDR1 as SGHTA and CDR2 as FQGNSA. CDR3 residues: CASSFSGTGGDSAFF. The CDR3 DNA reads TGTGCCAGCAGCTTCTCAGGGACAGGGGGCGATTCAGCTTTCTTT.

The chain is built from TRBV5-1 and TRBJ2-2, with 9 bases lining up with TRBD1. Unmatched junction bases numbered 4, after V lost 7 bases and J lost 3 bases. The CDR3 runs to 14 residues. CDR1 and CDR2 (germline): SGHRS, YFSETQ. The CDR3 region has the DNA TGCGCCAGCGGTAGGACAGGGGACACCGGGGAGCTGTTTTTT. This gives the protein CASGRTGDTGELFF.